This T cell receptor (beta chain) was identified during a study of T cells in Graves' hyperthyroidism and ophthalmopathy. General study points: A model of 13 V-J features distinguished ophthalmopathy from stable hyperthyroidism. Ophthalmopathy was predicted by the model a median of 6.5 months ahead of onset.

This clonotype was detected only once. Its target is unknown. Researchers amplified the TCR beta CDR3 regions from RNA transcripts. During a first-round RT-PCR of the TCR CDR3, the HTBI primer set was used. TCRdb processed the multiplex PCR reads anew with MiXCR; each CDR3 protein has one entry. The sample consists of roughly 170,000 distinct CDR3 sequences, 15% to 20% of them appearing once. The sequence came from a woman aged 50 to 60 with Graves' hyperthyroidism. Sequencing used blood.

The CDR3: CASSQFNGRMDTQYF. DNA of the CDR3: TGTGCCAGCAGCCAATTCAACGGACGCATGGATACGCAGTATTTT. V is TRBV3-1 and J is TRBJ2-3; D remains unclear. The CDR3 runs to 15 residues. V lost 2 bases, J lost 6 bases, and 15 bases lay in between. From germline, CDR1 is LGHDT and CDR2 YNNKEL (reference sequence).